These 24 T cell receptor beta chains came from one sample sequenced in a study of cytomegalovirus exposure and HLA in healthy donors. TCRdb's table, derived via immunoSEQ multiplex PCR, lists solely in-frame clones and lacks some. The top ten clones hold around 1% of a sample with 55,000 to 65,000 clones, roughly nine tenths of them seen once. The sample was PBMCs. These receptors originate from a young man in good health and CMV-seronegative.

The chain has TRBV9 and TRBJ2-1; 8 bases agree with TRBD2. In germline, CDR1 is SGDLS, CDR2 YYNGEE. This CDR3 spans 15 amino acids. V lost 1 base to trimming and J lost 7 bases; unmatched junction nucleotides: 7. The CDR3 coding sequence is TGTGCCAGCAGCGTAACTAGCGGTTCGTGGAATGAGCAGTTCTTC. Translated: CASSVTSGSWNEQFF. Full variable domain (outside the CDR3, taken from reference TRBV9 and TRBJ2-1): DSGVTQTPKHLITATGQRVTLRCSPRSGDLSVYWYQQSLDQGLQFLIQYYNGEERAKGNILERFSAQQFPDLHSELNLSSLELGDSALYFCASSVTSGSWNEQFFGPGTRLTVL.

The chain has TRBV27 and TRBJ1-1, with 7 bases fitting TRBD1. Germline V gives CDR1 MNHEY, CDR2 SMNVEV (reference sequence). V gave up 6 bases and J gave up 3 bases; unmatched junction bases: 7. The CDR3 length is 14 residues. The CDR3 region is CASRDGQADTEAFF. CDR3 sequence (DNA): TGTGCCAGCAGAGACGGACAGGCCGACACTGAAGCTTTCTTT.

The J gene is TRBJ2-1, the V gene TRBV9, with 13 bases identical to TRBD2. The V gene end was trimmed by 2 bases and the J gene end by 7 bases; junction bases not matched to a gene: 9. The germline CDR1 and CDR2 sequences are SGDLS and YYNGEE. This CDR3 is 17 amino acids long. As DNA, the CDR3 is TGTGCCAGCAGCGTGCAGACCGGGACTAGCGGGATTAATGAGCAGTTCTTC. It specifies CASSVQTGTSGINEQFF.

The rearrangement uses TRBV28 and TRBJ2-7; D may be TRBD2 (5 bases). CDR1 and CDR2 (germline): MDHEN, SYDVKM. V shed 6 bases and J shed 2 bases, with 8 bases lying between them. The CDR3 spans 12 residues. The CDR3 is CASRRAPYEQYF. In DNA, the CDR3 is TGTGCCAGCAGGCGGGCTCCCTACGAGCAGTACTTC.

The V gene is TRBV5-1, the J gene TRBJ2-7; weak D call: TRBD2 (5 bases). CDR3 length: 14 residues. Germline-derived CDR1 and CDR2 are SGHRS and YFSETQ. The V gene lost 0 bases and the J gene lost 2 bases, with 9 bases spanning the gap. The CDR3 reads CASSLDGVTYEQYF. The CDR3 coding sequence is TGCGCCAGCAGCTTGGACGGGGTTACCTACGAGCAGTACTTC.

V gene TRBV11-2 combines with J gene TRBJ2-5; maybe TRBD2 (6 bases). V was cut by 3 bases and J by 7 bases, with 12 bases left in between. Germline values: CDR1 SGHAT, CDR2 FQNNGV. The CDR3 runs 13 residues. The CDR3: CASSFSGVGTQYF. For the CDR3, the DNA is TGTGCCAGCAGCTTTTCGGGAGTTGGGACCCAGTACTTC.

This chain links TRBV6-1 with TRBJ1-3, with D unresolved. Germline CDR1 is MNHNS and CDR2 is SASEGT. Trimming took off 3 bases at V and 3 bases at J, with 6 bases between the two ends. The CDR3 covers 13 residues. The CDR3 nucleotides are TGTGCCAGCAGTGAGATACATGGAAACACCATATATTTT. It encodes CASSEIHGNTIYF.

The chain employs TRBV2 and TRBJ2-3; no clear D gene. Germline V gene lookup returns CDR1 SNHLY and CDR2 FYNNEI. The CDR3 runs 16 residues. The V gene lost 2 bases and the J gene lost 5 bases, with 17 bases spanning the gap. The CDR3, as DNA: TGTGCCAGCAGTGAAAATGAGCAGCCCAGGCAAGATACGCAGTATTTT. Translation gives CASSENEQPRQDTQYF.

The chain links TRBV10-3 to TRBJ2-3; TRBD1 matches at 10 bases. After removal of 6 bases from V and 6 bases from J, the junction contained 12 bases not matched to a gene. Germline loops: CDR1 ENHRY, CDR2 SYGVKD. CDR3 length: 16 residues. In nucleotides, the CDR3 is TGTGCCATCAGAAAAGGGGACAGGGGAGGTGGGGATACGCAGTATTTT. Amino acids: CAIRKGDRGGGDTQYF.

The rearrangement uses TRBV19 and TRBJ2-7; D unclear. There are 17 residues in the CDR3. The germline V and J ends were trimmed by 3 bases and 3 bases, with 21 bases remaining between them. Germline V gene sequence: CDR1 LNHDA, CDR2 SQIVND (reference sequence). CDR3 DNA sequence: TGTGCCAGTAGTATTTGGTCCGGTCGCACAGAACGCTACGAGCAGTACTTC. Encoded protein: CASSIWSGRTERYEQYF.

J is TRBJ1-5 and V is TRBV9; D is ambiguous. The CDR3 length is 14 residues. The germline gives CDR1 SGDLS, CDR2 YYNGEE. V was trimmed by 2 bases and J by 4 bases, leaving 10 bases between them. The CDR3 nucleotides are TGTGCCAGCAGCGTGGGGAGCGGGAATCAGCCCCAGCATTTT. It yields the protein CASSVGSGNQPQHF.

V and J are TRBV7-3 and TRBJ2-2; TRBD1 agrees at 8 bases. Germline-derived CDR1 and CDR2 are SGHTA and FQGTGA. This CDR3 region has 15 residues. V lost 5 bases, J lost 5 bases, and 7 bases stayed unmatched. This CDR3 is CASSAGQGGTGELFF. In DNA form, the CDR3 reads TGTGCCAGCAGCGCCGGACAGGGAGGTACCGGGGAGCTGTTTTTT.

This clone was seen only once. The chain links TRBV15 to TRBJ2-1, with 8 bases that match TRBD2. Germline V lookup: CDR1 LNHNV, CDR2 YYDKDF (reference sequence). The junction had 11 bases not matched to a gene; V was cut back by 9 bases and J by 4 bases. The CDR3 covers 15 residues. CDR3 residues: CATRTKREKYNEQFF. The CDR3 DNA reads TGTGCCACAAGGACGAAGCGGGAGAAGTACAATGAGCAGTTCTTC.

This rearrangement joins TRBV5-6 to TRBJ1-2; a weak D match, TRBD1 (6 bases). The CDR3 is made up of 14 amino acids. Germline V lookup: CDR1 SGHDT, CDR2 YYEEEE. V was cut by 4 bases and J by 7 bases, with 17 bases left in between. CDR3 sequence reads: CASSVPGALSGYTF. The CDR3 bases are TGTGCCAGCAGCGTGCCAGGGGCGCTCAGTGGCTACACCTTC. Full variable domain (remainder filled in from reference TRBV5-6 and TRBJ1-2): DAGVTQSPTHLIKTRGQQVTLRCSPKSGHDTVSWYQQALGQGPQFIFQYYEEEERQRGNFPDRFSGHQFPNYSSELNVNALLLGDSALYLCASSVPGALSGYTFGSGTRLTVV.

The chain combines TRBV5-4 with TRBJ2-7, with TRBD2 identical over 7 bases. Looked up from germline, CDR1 is SGHNT and CDR2 is YYREEE (reference sequence). J lost 3 bases, V lost 5 bases, and 5 bases had no gene match. CDR3 length equals 13 residues. The CDR3 reads CASSPTGGYEQYF. The CDR3 DNA reads TGTGCCAGCAGTCCCACGGGAGGCTACGAGCAGTACTTC.

The chain combines TRBV6-5 with TRBJ1-1; D perhaps matches TRBD1 (6 bases). Germline CDR1 MNHEY, CDR2 SVGAGI. This CDR3 comprises 14 residues. V was trimmed by 5 bases and J by 1 base, leaving 11 bases between them. The CDR3 DNA is TGTGCCAGCAGTGACCAGACAGGGAACACTGAAGCTTTCTTT. This encodes CASSDQTGNTEAFF.

This rearrangement joins TRBV5-1 to TRBJ1-1, with 7 bases aligning to TRBD1. The CDR3 contains 15 residues. CDR1 is SGHRS and CDR2 is YFSETQ in the germline V gene. The V gene end was trimmed by 2 bases and the J gene end by 1 base; junction bases not matched to a gene: 5. The CDR3 region has the DNA TGCGCCAGCAGCTTCTCCGGGACAGAGAACACTGAAGCTTTCTTT. It yields the protein CASSFSGTENTEAFF.

The genes are TRBV18 and TRBJ2-7; 13 bases line up with TRBD2. The length of the CDR3 is 15 residues. With V trimmed by 5 bases and J by 6 bases, 7 bases remained unmatched. Looked up from germline, CDR1 is KGHSH and CDR2 is LQKENI. The CDR3 DNA reads TGTGCCAGCTCAAGGACTAGCGGGAGATCAGGCGAGCAGTACTTC. Protein: CASSRTSGRSGEQYF.

The rearrangement joins TRBV5-6 to TRBJ2-2; the match to TRBD2 covers 10 bases. The CDR3 is made up of 19 amino acids. Losses at the gene ends were 3 bases for V and 6 bases for J; bases not matched to a gene: 17. Looked up from germline, CDR1 is SGHDT and CDR2 is YYEEEE. CDR3 loop: CASSSRLHTSGEAAGELFF. The CDR3 DNA follows: TGTGCCAGCAGCTCACGGCTCCATACTAGCGGGGAGGCCGCCGGGGAGCTGTTTTTT.

The chain employs TRBV10-3 and TRBJ1-1; D possibly corresponds to TRBD1 (6 bases). Germline loops: CDR1 ENHRY, CDR2 SYGVKD. The CDR3 runs 15 residues. Trimming took off 0 bases at V and 10 bases at J, with 18 bases between the two ends. DNA for the CDR3: TGTGCCATCAGTGAGTCGAAGAGACAGGACACGGGAGCTTTCTTT. It specifies CAISESKRQDTGAFF.

This clone was seen only once. The J gene is TRBJ1-1, the V gene TRBV10-3, with TRBD1 matching 7 bases. With 10 bases clipped from V and 1 base from J, the junction kept 9 bases outside the gene matches. The CDR3 is 14 amino acids. Germline CDR1 and CDR2: ENHRY and SYGVKD. The CDR3 DNA follows: TGTGCCACGCGTAGAGGACAGGAGAACACTGAAGCTTTCTTT. Residues: CATRRGQENTEAFF.

The J gene is TRBJ2-3, the V gene TRBV7-9; the D gene is possibly TRBD2 (6 bases). This CDR3 comprises 14 residues. CDR1 SEHNR and CDR2 FQNEAQ come from the germline V gene (reference sequence). V was clipped by 5 bases and J by 2 bases, with 11 bases between them. CDR3 in DNA: TGTGCCAGCAGCCGCGGGATGTACACAGATACGCAGTATTTT. Amino acid sequence: CASSRGMYTDTQYF.

The genes are TRBV7-2 and TRBJ2-3, with 9 bases fitting TRBD2. Losses at the gene ends were 1 base for V and 7 bases for J; bases not matched to a gene: 3. CDR1 and CDR2 (germline): SGHTA, FQGNSA. The CDR3 has 14 amino acids. This CDR3 reads CASSLGSGSYTQYF. DNA for the CDR3: TGTGCCAGCAGCTTAGGTAGCGGGAGTTATACGCAGTATTTT.

This chain links TRBV2 with TRBJ2-3; D remains unclear. V lost 3 bases, J lost 0 bases, and 7 bases lay in between. CDR3 length equals 14 residues. Looked up from germline, CDR1 is SNHLY and CDR2 is FYNNEI. CDR3 residues: CASSDLLSTDTQYF. The CDR3 nucleotides read TGTGCCAGCAGTGATCTCCTTAGCACAGATACGCAGTATTTT.